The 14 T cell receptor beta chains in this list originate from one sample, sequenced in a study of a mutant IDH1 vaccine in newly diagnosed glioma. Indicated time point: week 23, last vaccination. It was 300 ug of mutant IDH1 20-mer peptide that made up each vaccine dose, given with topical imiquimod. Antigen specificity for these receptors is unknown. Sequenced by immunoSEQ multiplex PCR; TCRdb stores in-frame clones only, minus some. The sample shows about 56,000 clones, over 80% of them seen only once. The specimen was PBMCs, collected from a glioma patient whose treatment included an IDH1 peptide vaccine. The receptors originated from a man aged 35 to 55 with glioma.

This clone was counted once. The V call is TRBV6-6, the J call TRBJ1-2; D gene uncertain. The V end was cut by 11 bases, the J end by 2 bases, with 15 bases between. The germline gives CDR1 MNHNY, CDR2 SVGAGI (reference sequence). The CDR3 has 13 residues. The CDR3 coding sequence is TGTGCCCTGGCTGAGACACTAAACTATGGCTACACCTTC. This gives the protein CALAETLNYGYTF.

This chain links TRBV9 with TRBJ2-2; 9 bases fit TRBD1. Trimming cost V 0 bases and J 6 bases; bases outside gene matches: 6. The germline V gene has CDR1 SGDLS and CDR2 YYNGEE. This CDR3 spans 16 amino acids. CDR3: CASSVGDRATPGELFF. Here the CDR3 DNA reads TGTGCCAGCAGCGTAGGGGACAGGGCAACACCCGGGGAGCTGTTTTTT.

The CDR3 sequence: CASSLTGTGGTEAFF. In DNA, the CDR3 is TGTGCCAGCAGTCTTACCGGGACAGGGGGCACTGAAGCTTTCTTT. The V call is TRBV28, the J call TRBJ1-1, with 11 positions matching TRBD1. Germline V gene sequence: CDR1 MDHEN, CDR2 SYDVKM. V shed 5 bases, J shed 4 bases, and the junction held 6 bases outside the gene matches. The CDR3 has 15 residues.

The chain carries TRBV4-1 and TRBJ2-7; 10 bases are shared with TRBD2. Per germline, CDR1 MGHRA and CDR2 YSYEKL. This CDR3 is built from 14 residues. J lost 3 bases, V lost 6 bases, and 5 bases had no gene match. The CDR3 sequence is CASSRTSGNYEQYF. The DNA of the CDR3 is TGCGCCAGCAGTAGGACTAGCGGCAACTACGAGCAGTACTTC.

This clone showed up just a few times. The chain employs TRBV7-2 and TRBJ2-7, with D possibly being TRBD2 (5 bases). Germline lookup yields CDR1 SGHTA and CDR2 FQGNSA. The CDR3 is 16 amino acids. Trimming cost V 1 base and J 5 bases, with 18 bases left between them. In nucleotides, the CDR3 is TGTGCCAGCAGCTTAGTGTCGGATAGCGATTGGAACGAGCAGTACTTC. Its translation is CASSLVSDSDWNEQYF.

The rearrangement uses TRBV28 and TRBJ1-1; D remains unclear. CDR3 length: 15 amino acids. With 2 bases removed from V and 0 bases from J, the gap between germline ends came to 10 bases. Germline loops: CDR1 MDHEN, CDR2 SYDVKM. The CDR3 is CASSLIPVMNTEAFF. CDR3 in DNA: TGTGCCAGCAGTTTAATTCCCGTTATGAACACTGAAGCTTTCTTT.

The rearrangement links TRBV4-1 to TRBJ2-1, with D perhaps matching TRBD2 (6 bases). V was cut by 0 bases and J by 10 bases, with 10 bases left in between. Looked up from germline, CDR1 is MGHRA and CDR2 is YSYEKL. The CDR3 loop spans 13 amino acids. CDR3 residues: CASSQEPGREQFF. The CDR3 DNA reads TGCGCCAGCAGCCAAGAACCAGGGAGGGAGCAGTTCTTC.

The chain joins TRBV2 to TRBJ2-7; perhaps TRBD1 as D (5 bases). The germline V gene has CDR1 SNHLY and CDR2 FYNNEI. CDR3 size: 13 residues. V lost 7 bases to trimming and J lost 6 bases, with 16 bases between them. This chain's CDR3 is CASIRTTAFEQYF. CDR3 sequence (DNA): TGTGCCAGCATTAGGACAACCGCGTTCGAGCAGTACTTC.

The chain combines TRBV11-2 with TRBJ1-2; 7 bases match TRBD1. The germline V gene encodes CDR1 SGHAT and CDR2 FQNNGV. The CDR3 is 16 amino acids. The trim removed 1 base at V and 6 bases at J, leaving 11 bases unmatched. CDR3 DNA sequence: TGTGCCAGCAGCTTAGGCAGGATGACAGGGAAGGATGGCTACACCTTC. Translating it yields CASSLGRMTGKDGYTF.

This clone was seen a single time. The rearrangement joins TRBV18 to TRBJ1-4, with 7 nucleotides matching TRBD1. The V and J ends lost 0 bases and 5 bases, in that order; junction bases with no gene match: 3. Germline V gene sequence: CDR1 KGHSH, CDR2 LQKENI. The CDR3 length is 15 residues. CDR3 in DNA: TGTGCCAGCTCACCACCGGGACAGATCAATGAAAAACTGTTTTTT. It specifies CASSPPGQINEKLFF.

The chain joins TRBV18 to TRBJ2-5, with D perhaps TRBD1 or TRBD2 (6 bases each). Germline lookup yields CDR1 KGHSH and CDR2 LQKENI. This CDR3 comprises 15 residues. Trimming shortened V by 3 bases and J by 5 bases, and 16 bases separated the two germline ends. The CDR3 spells CASSPPKGGFETQYF. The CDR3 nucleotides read TGTGCCAGCTCACCCCCGAAGGGGGGCTTTGAGACCCAGTACTTC.

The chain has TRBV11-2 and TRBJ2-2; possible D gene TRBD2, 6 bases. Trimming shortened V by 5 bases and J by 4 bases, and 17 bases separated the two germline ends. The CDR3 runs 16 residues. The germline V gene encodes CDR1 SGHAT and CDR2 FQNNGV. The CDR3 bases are TGTGCCAGCAGCACGTGGGACTCCCTCGGCACCGGGGAGCTGTTTTTT. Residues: CASSTWDSLGTGELFF.

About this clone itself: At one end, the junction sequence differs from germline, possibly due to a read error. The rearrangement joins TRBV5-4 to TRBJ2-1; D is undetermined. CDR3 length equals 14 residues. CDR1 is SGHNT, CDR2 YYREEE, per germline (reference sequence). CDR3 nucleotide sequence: TGTGCCAGCAGCTTGGGGGTTAAGTTACCGTTATTAATCTTC. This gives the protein CASSLGVKLPLLIF. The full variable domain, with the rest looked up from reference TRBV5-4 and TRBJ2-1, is ETGVTQSPTHLIKTRGQQVTLRCSSQSGHNTVSWYQQALGQGPQFIFQYYREEENGRGNFPPRFSGLQFPNYSSELNVNALELDDSALYLCASSLGVKLPLLIFGPGTRLTVL.

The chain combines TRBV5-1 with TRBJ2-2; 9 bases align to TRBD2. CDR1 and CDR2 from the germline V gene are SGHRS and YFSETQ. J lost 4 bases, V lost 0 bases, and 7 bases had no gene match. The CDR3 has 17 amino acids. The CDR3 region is CASSLGGSGSTTGELFF. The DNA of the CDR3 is TGCGCCAGCAGCTTGGGGGGTAGCGGGAGTACCACCGGGGAGCTGTTTTTT.